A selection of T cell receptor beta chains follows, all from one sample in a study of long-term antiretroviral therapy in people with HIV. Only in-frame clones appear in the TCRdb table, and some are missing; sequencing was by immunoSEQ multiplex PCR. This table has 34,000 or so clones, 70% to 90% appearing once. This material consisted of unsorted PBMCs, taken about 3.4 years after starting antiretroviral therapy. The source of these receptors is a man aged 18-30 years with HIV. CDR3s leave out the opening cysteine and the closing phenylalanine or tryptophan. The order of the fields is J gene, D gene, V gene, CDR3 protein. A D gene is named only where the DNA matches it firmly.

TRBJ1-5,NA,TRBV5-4,ASSLGGSNQPQH
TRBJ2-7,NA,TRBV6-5,ASSYTSPTGGDEQY
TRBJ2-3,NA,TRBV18,ASSPGGQNTDTQY
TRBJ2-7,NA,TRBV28,ASSAAGLPSYEQY
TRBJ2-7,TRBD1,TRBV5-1,ASSLAYRTGVIHEQY
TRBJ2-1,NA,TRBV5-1,ASSLDSSYNEQF
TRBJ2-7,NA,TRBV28,ASSLVGNLYEQY
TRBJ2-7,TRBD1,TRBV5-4,ASSRDRTSYEQY
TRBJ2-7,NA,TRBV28,ASEDTGIGEQY
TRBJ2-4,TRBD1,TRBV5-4,ASSLTGVAKNIQY
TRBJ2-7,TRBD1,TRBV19,ASSSWTGATYEQY
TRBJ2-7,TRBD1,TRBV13,ASSWGQASSYEQY
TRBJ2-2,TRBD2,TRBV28,ASSSPPFPQRGYTGELF
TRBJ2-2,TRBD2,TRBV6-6,ASSPAGANTGELF
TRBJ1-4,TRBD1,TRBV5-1,ASSGTGLNEKLF
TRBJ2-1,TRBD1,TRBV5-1,ASSTGQLYNEQF
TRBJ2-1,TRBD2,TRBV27,ASSTTSGGDNEQF
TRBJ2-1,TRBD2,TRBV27,ASSGGTSSYNEQF
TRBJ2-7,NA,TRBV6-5,ASSYGTEQY
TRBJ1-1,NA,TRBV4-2,ASSQNNNPTEAF
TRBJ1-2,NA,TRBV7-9,ASSFSVGGGYGYT
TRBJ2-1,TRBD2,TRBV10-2,ASSGLAGANEQF
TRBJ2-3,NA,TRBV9,ASSVGLQSSTDTQY
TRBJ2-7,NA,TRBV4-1,ASSHEARTYEQY
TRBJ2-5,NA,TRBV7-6,ASSLVYRAEETQY
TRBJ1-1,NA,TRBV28,ASGLMNTEAF
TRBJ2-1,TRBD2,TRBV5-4,ASSHDNGRAYNEQF
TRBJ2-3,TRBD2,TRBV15,ATSSNSGGLNTQY
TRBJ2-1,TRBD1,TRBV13,ASSLVPGGRNEQF
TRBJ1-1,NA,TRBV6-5,ASSYGSARMNTEAF
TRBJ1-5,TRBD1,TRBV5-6,ASSRRGQGNQPQH
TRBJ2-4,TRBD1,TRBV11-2,ASSFPGQGAKNIQY
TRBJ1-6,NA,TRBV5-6,ASSLGQIIGPLH
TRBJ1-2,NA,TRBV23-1,ASRGERLGYT
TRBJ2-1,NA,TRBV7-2,ASSSLGRISSYNEQF
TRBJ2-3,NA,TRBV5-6,ASSLFRRSSTDTQY
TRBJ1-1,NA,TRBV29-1,SVPRGGLNTEAF
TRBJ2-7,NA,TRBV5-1,ASSLDGLANEQY
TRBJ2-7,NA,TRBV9,ASSVGNAPPEQY
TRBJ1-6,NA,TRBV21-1,ASSNGGCAHNLENSPLH
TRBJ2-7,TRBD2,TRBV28,ASTSAAGAQLGYEQY
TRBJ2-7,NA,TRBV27,ASSLNGFLAYEQY